The 19 T cell receptor beta chains below were found in one sample sequenced in a study of cytomegalovirus exposure and HLA in healthy donors. PCR was performed using 60 Vbeta and 13 Jbeta primers. Repertoires were generated with immunoSEQ multiplex PCR, while TCRdb's copy carries only in-frame clones and drops some. The sample includes approximately 100,000 clones, 60% to 80% of them seen just once. Sequenced material: PBMCs. These receptors were collected from a human donor in good health.

This clone appeared a single time. The chain links TRBV7-9 to TRBJ2-3; a possible D gene is TRBD1 (5 bases). The V end lost 7 bases, the J end lost 3 bases, and 11 bases lay between the germline ends. The CDR3 spans 13 residues. Germline CDR1 SEHNR, CDR2 FQNEAQ (reference sequence). DNA of the CDR3: TGTGCCAGCACCGAATCAGGGACAGATACGCAGTATTTT. Protein sequence: CASTESGTDTQYF.

CDR3: CASSYSGTGSRGYSNQPQHF. The CDR3 coding sequence is TGTGCCAGCAGTTACTCGGGGACAGGCTCGAGGGGCTATAGCAATCAGCCCCAGCATTTT. The chain joins TRBV6-8 to TRBJ1-5; 8 bases are a match to TRBD1. CDR1 and CDR2 (germline): MNHGY, SAAAGT. V lost 0 bases to trimming and J lost 0 bases; unmatched junction nucleotides: 13. There are 20 residues in the CDR3.

The chain couples TRBV11-2 to TRBJ1-4; TRBD1 agrees at 7 bases. Germline CDR1 reads SGHAT; CDR2 reads FQNNGV. With 0 bases clipped from V and 8 bases from J, the junction kept 12 bases outside the gene matches. The CDR3 consists of 17 residues. The CDR3 is CASSLDGQAVDGEKLFF. As DNA, the CDR3 is TGTGCCAGCAGCTTAGACGGACAGGCCGTTGATGGCGAAAAACTGTTTTTT.

This chain connects TRBV2 to TRBJ1-2, with TRBD1 as a possible D gene (5 bases). Trimming cost V 5 bases and J 4 bases, with 14 bases left between them. The CDR3 is 14 residues long. CDR1 and CDR2 (germline): SNHLY, FYNNEI. CDR3 sequence: CASSRGSRFYGYTF. The CDR3 DNA is TGTGCCAGCAGTAGGGGCAGCAGGTTCTATGGCTACACCTTC.

V is TRBV7-8 and J is TRBJ2-5, with 8 positions matching TRBD1. J was trimmed by 5 bases and V by 6 bases; bases with no gene match: 11. CDR1 SGHVS and CDR2 FQNEAQ come from the germline V gene. The CDR3 has 15 residues. The CDR3: CASSFQGARDETQYF. The CDR3 DNA sequence: TGTGCCAGCAGTTTTCAGGGGGCGCGTGACGAGACCCAGTACTTC.

This clone was counted a few times. CDR3 in DNA: TGTGCCAGTAGCCCATTCAGGGGAGGGACTGAAGCTTTCTTT. It encodes CASSPFRGGTEAFF. This chain uses TRBV19 with TRBJ1-1; a possible D gene is TRBD1 (6 bases). V lost 6 bases and J 5 bases, leaving 16 bases between the germline ends. CDR3 length equals 14 residues. The germline V gene encodes CDR1 LNHDA and CDR2 SQIVND (reference sequence).

This chain connects TRBV29-1 to TRBJ2-3; 11 bases agree with TRBD2. V dropped 7 bases and J dropped 4; count of bases not matched to a gene: 7. The CDR3 consists of 14 residues. The germline V gene has CDR1 SQVTM and CDR2 ANQGSEA. CDR3 residues: CSGGLAGGPDTQYF. For the CDR3, the DNA is TGCAGCGGTGGGCTAGCGGGAGGCCCAGATACGCAGTATTTT.

This clone was counted once. The chain carries TRBV6-6 and TRBJ1-1, with 8 nucleotides matching TRBD1. The V and J ends lost 7 bases and 4 bases, in that order; junction bases with no gene match: 14. This CDR3 has 16 residues. Germline V gene sequence: CDR1 MNHNY, CDR2 SVGAGI (reference sequence). CDR3 loop: CASTPAPTGAVTEAFF. For the CDR3, the DNA is TGTGCCAGCACCCCAGCACCGACAGGGGCAGTCACTGAAGCTTTCTTT.

Written as DNA, the CDR3 is TGTGCCAGCAGCTCAGGTTACAATCAGCCCCAGCATTTT. Its translation: CASSSGYNQPQHF. This sequence joins TRBV7-8 and TRBJ1-5; D call uncertain. Trimming removed 4 bases from V and 3 bases from J, with 7 bases in between. Germline V gene data show CDR1 as SGHVS and CDR2 as FQNEAQ. This CDR3 region has 13 residues.

Concerning this clone: Other DNA sequences in this specimen translate into the identical CDR3. The rearrangement uses TRBV2 and TRBJ2-1, with 8 positions matching TRBD1. Looked up from germline, CDR1 is SNHLY and CDR2 is FYNNEI. This CDR3 has 15 residues. V dropped 6 bases and J dropped 8; count of bases not matched to a gene: 12. The CDR3 sequence: CASSGAGGLWDEQFF. The CDR3 bases are TGTGCCAGCAGCGGTGCAGGGGGCTTATGGGATGAGCAGTTCTTC.

This CDR3 is CASYAGANTEAFF. The CDR3 DNA sequence: TGCGCCAGCTACGCAGGGGCGAACACTGAAGCTTTCTTT. The chain uses TRBV10-2 and TRBJ1-1; a possible D gene is TRBD1 (6 bases). Per the germline V gene, CDR1 is WSHSY and CDR2 is SAAADI. CDR3 length: 13 residues. V gave up 8 bases and J gave up 1 base, with 11 bases separating them.

V gene TRBV7-9 combines with J gene TRBJ2-7, with D perhaps TRBD1 (5 bases). Germline CDR1 SEHNR, CDR2 FQNEAQ (reference sequence). The ends were cut back, 5 bases at V and 3 bases at J, with 14 bases in the middle. This CDR3 has 14 residues. The DNA for the CDR3 is TGTGCCAGCAGCCCGCCGACAGAGCTCTACGAGCAGTACTTC. Amino acid sequence: CASSPPTELYEQYF.

The CDR3 here is CASSFREAVTEAFF. CDR3 nucleotides: TGTGCCAGCAGCTTCAGGGAGGCGGTCACTGAAGCTTTCTTT. J is TRBJ1-1 and V is TRBV5-6; perhaps TRBD1 as D (5 bases). V was shortened by 2 bases and J by 4 bases, with 12 bases between the two germline ends. This CDR3 is 14 amino acids long. CDR1 SGHDT and CDR2 YYEEEE come from the germline V gene.

V usage is TRBV6-5 and J usage is TRBJ1-2, with TRBD1 identical over 7 bases. V lost 6 bases and J lost 4; bases outside the gene matches: 5. The length of the CDR3 is 13 residues. Looked up from germline, CDR1 is MNHEY and CDR2 is SVGAGI. Here the CDR3 DNA reads TGTGCCAGCAGGGAACAGGGGCCCTATGGCTACACCTTC. Protein product: CASREQGPYGYTF.

V and J are TRBV19 and TRBJ1-2, with 10 bases that match TRBD1. CDR1 is LNHDA and CDR2 is SQIVND in the germline V gene (reference sequence). This CDR3 spans 15 amino acids. After removal of 5 bases from V and 8 bases from J, the junction contained 11 bases not matched to a gene. DNA of the CDR3: TGTGCCAGTAGTCTCGACAGGGGGCAGGGTCGCGGCTACACCTTC. Encoded protein: CASSLDRGQGRGYTF.

The chain is built from TRBV2 and TRBJ2-7; D is uncertain. The CDR3 contains 14 residues. CDR1 is SNHLY, CDR2 FYNNEI, per germline. The V gene lost 7 bases and the J gene lost 0 bases, with 13 bases spanning the gap. This CDR3 reads CASKYAESSYEQYF. The CDR3 DNA is TGTGCCAGCAAATACGCCGAGAGCTCCTACGAGCAGTACTTC.

In nucleotides, the CDR3 is TGTGCCAGTAGTAATCAGGGAACGAATCAGCCCCAGCATTTT. It is translated as CASSNQGTNQPQHF. The V and J genes are TRBV19 and TRBJ1-5; a possible D gene is TRBD1 (5 bases). CDR1 is LNHDA, CDR2 SQIVND, per germline (reference sequence). The CDR3 runs to 14 residues. The V gene lost 4 bases and the J gene lost 4 bases, with 11 bases spanning the gap.

The V and J genes are TRBV6-1 and TRBJ1-5, with TRBD1 matching over 7 bases. V lost 5 bases and J lost 2; bases outside the gene matches: 6. The germline V gene encodes CDR1 MNHNS and CDR2 SASEGT. The CDR3 length is 15 residues. This CDR3 is CASSMTGSGNQPQHF. The DNA for the CDR3 is TGTGCCAGCAGTATGACAGGGAGTGGCAATCAGCCCCAGCATTTT.

The chain employs TRBV23-1 and TRBJ2-7; D is ambiguous. TRBV23-1 is an open reading frame, and its role is uncertain. The length of the CDR3 is 15 residues. Trimming removed 0 bases at V and 3 bases at J, with 12 bases between. CDR3 DNA: TGCGCCAGCAGTCAATCAGGAGCAGTCGGCTACGAGCAGTACTTC. This gives the protein CASSQSGAVGYEQYF.